The 7 T cell receptor beta chains in this list originate from one sample, sequenced in a study of control samples from healthy donors and cancer patients. TCRdb's table, derived via immunoSEQ multiplex PCR, lists solely in-frame clones and lacks some. Of 150,000 to 200,000 clones in the sample, more than 80% were seen once. Sequencing was performed on blood. The receptors derive from a man between 25 and 39 years old in good health.

The rearrangement links TRBV28 to TRBJ1-6; no firm D call. CDR1 and CDR2 from the germline V gene are MDHEN and SYDVKM. The CDR3 has 16 residues. V lost 7 bases and J 9 bases, leaving 22 bases between the germline ends. The chain's CDR3 is CASTTLSPSGFSPLHF. CDR3 sequence (DNA): TGTGCCAGCACCACTCTGAGTCCAAGTGGGTTTTCACCCCTCCACTTT.

This chain connects TRBV5-1 to TRBJ1-2; the match to TRBD1 covers 7 bases. The CDR3 has 14 residues. V lost 4 bases to trimming and J lost 4 bases; unmatched junction nucleotides: 7. CDR1 and CDR2 (germline): SGHRS, YFSETQ. Here the CDR3 DNA reads TGCGCCAGCAGCATCCCTGACAGGGTCTATGGCTACACCTTC. It is translated as CASSIPDRVYGYTF.

The chain uses TRBV19 and TRBJ2-7; 7 nucleotides match TRBD2. Germline assignment: CDR1 LNHDA and CDR2 SQIVND (reference sequence). The junction had 6 bases not matched to a gene; V was cut back by 5 bases and J by 5 bases. This CDR3 region has 13 residues. The CDR3 DNA reads as TGTGCCAGTAGTCGGACCCGGGGGGACGAGCAGTACTTC. This translates into CASSRTRGDEQYF.

The chain links TRBV5-1 to TRBJ1-1; weak D call: TRBD1 (6 bases). The length of the CDR3 is 15 residues. Germline lookup yields CDR1 SGHRS and CDR2 YFSETQ. Trimming took 0 bases from V and 5 from J, leaving 14 bases between them. CDR3 DNA: TGCGCCAGCAGCTTGGGGGGGCCCGGTGGGACTGAAGCTTTCTTT. As protein: CASSLGGPGGTEAFF. Using reference TRBV5-1 and TRBJ1-1 for the parts outside the CDR3, the full variable domain is KAGVTQTPRYLIKTRGQQVTLSCSPISGHRSVSWYQQTPGQGLQFLFEYFSETQRNKGNFPGRFSGRQFSNSRSEMNVSTLELGDSALYLCASSLGGPGGTEAFFGQGTRLTVV.

The J gene is TRBJ2-1, the V gene TRBV7-8; 8 nucleotides match TRBD2. The V and J ends lost 4 bases and 7 bases, in that order; junction bases with no gene match: 12. Germline CDR1 is SGHVS and CDR2 is FQNEAQ. The CDR3 is made up of 16 amino acids. The DNA for the CDR3 is TGTGCCAGCAGCTATGGGAGCGGGAGCTGGGGAAATGAGCAGTTCTTC. Translated: CASSYGSGSWGNEQFF.

This sequence joins TRBV11-2 and TRBJ2-1; 13 nucleotides match TRBD2. This CDR3 comprises 16 residues. The V gene's germline CDR1 is SGHAT and CDR2 FQNNGV. V gave up 4 bases and J gave up 8 bases; unmatched junction bases: 8. The CDR3 loop is CASSYRRLAGGDEQFF. The CDR3, as DNA: TGTGCCAGCAGCTACCGCAGACTAGCGGGAGGAGATGAGCAGTTCTTC.

The rearrangement joins TRBV6-5 to TRBJ1-5; possibly TRBD1 for D (6 bases). Germline CDR1 MNHEY, CDR2 SVGAGI. With 6 bases removed from V and 1 base from J, the gap between germline ends came to 13 bases. The CDR3 length is 15 residues. CDR3 nucleotide sequence: TGTGCCAGCAGGATGGGGCAGGGGAGCAATCAGCCCCAGCATTTT. It yields the protein CASRMGQGSNQPQHF.